This passage covers 23 T cell receptor beta chains from one sample sequenced in a study of T cell repertoires in cytomegalovirus infection. These receptors lack a known antigen. TCRdb itself ran the reads through MiXCR, one entry per CDR3 protein. The sample records hundreds of thousands of distinct CDR3 sequences, roughly 42% being singletons. Sequenced material: cultured PBMCs, taken from culture after CMV antigen stimulation. These receptors all stem from a human donor in good health (CMV status not recorded). Some clones in this sample may be carry-over from other donors' samples.

The chain uses TRBV11-2 and TRBJ2-5; no clear D. CDR3 length: 12 amino acids. Per the germline V gene, CDR1 is SGHAT and CDR2 is FQNNGV. Trimming pared 1 base from V and 9 bases from J, leaving 9 bases between. CDR3 nucleotides: TGTGCCAGCAGCTTAGGTCAGGCGGCCCAGTACTTC. Amino acids: CASSLGQAAQYF.

This chain joins TRBV6-2 or TRBV6-3 and TRBJ1-6; D is unclear. This CDR3 has 12 amino acids. The germline CDR1 and CDR2 sequences are MNHEY and SVGEGT. The germline V and J ends were trimmed by 5 bases and 7 bases, with 6 bases remaining between them. The CDR3 sequence is CASSHGNSPLHF. The CDR3 DNA reads as TGTGCCAGCAGTCACGGCAATTCACCCCTCCACTTT.

This clonotype showed up just a few times. The V and J genes are TRBV7-2 and TRBJ1-1; D might be TRBD1 (6 bases). The germline gives CDR1 SGHTA, CDR2 FQGNSA. CDR3 length: 13 residues. The CDR3 is CSGAANVNTEAFF. CDR3 DNA: TGTTCGGGGGCCGCAAACGTGAACACTGAAGCTTTCTTT.

The chain joins TRBV15 to TRBJ2-1; TRBD2 aligns across 9 bases. Germline assignment: CDR1 LNHNV and CDR2 YYDKDF (reference sequence). The junction had 3 bases not matched to a gene; V was cut back by 0 bases and J by 0 bases. The CDR3 length is 17 residues. In nucleotides, the CDR3 is TGTGCCACCAGCAGAGAACCGACTAGCGGCTCCTACAATGAGCAGTTCTTC. Protein product: CATSREPTSGSYNEQFF. Variable domain in full (rest from reference TRBV15 and TRBJ2-1): DAMVIQNPRYQVTQFGKPVTLSCSQTLNHNVMYWYQQKSSQAPKLLFHYYDKDFNNEADTPDNFQSRRPNTSFCFLDIRSPGLGDTAMYLCATSREPTSGSYNEQFFGPGTRLTVL.

This clonotype was picked up many times. The rearrangement joins TRBV7-2 to TRBJ1-1; D might be TRBD1 (6 bases). The germline gives CDR1 SGHTA, CDR2 FQGNSA. The CDR3 has 13 amino acids. The V end lost 4 bases, the J end lost 3 bases, and 9 bases lay between the germline ends. The CDR3 loop is CASSWGQDTEAFF. The CDR3 DNA follows: TGTGCCAGCAGCTGGGGGCAAGACACTGAAGCTTTCTTT.

This clonotype has more than one count but fewer than ten. This chain connects TRBV7-9 to TRBJ1-1, with D perhaps matching TRBD1 (5 bases). V lost 1 base to trimming and J lost 5 bases, with 8 bases between them. Germline CDR1 reads SEHNR; CDR2 reads FQNEAQ (reference sequence). The CDR3 runs 13 residues. In nucleotides, the CDR3 is TGTGCCAGCAGCTTAGAGGAGGGGACTGAAGCTTTCTTT. It yields the protein CASSLEEGTEAFF.

The rearrangement uses TRBV5-6 and TRBJ2-2; D possibly corresponds to TRBD2 (6 bases). CDR1 SGHDT and CDR2 YYEEEE come from the germline V gene. Trimming shortened V by 3 bases and J by 7 bases, and 10 bases separated the two germline ends. CDR3 size: 13 residues. The CDR3 loop is CASSWGERGELFF. CDR3 bases: TGTGCCAGCAGCTGGGGGGAGCGCGGGGAGCTGTTTTTT.

The chain uses TRBV7-8 and TRBJ2-2, with a possible D match to TRBD2 (5 bases). Germline-derived CDR1 and CDR2 are SGHVS and FQNEAQ. Trimming shortened V by 5 bases and J by 5 bases, and 15 bases separated the two germline ends. This CDR3 is 15 amino acids long. In DNA, the CDR3 is TGTGCCAGCAGCCCCATTGGGCCGGGGACCGGGGAGCTGTTTTTT. This translates into CASSPIGPGTGELFF.

The rearrangement uses TRBV7-9 and TRBJ1-2; the match to TRBD1 covers 7 bases. The CDR3 is 15 amino acids. V lost 2 bases and J lost 8; bases outside the gene matches: 11. Germline CDR1 SEHNR, CDR2 FQNEAQ (reference sequence). CDR3 sequence: CASSLRDRGSGGYTF. In DNA form, the CDR3 reads TGTGCCAGCAGCTTACGGGACAGAGGAAGTGGGGGCTACACCTTC.

The rearrangement uses TRBV6-1 and TRBJ2-3, with D possibly matching TRBD1 (6 bases). V gave up 2 bases and J gave up 2 bases, with 14 bases separating them. CDR3 length equals 16 residues. Germline V CDR1 and CDR2: MNHNS, SASEGT. CDR3 DNA: TGTGCCAGCAGTGAACAGGGGTCTGCTTTCACAGATACGCAGTATTTT. It translates to CASSEQGSAFTDTQYF.

The table lists this clonotype with a few counts. V is TRBV12-3 or TRBV12-4 and J is TRBJ1-1; possibly TRBD1 for D (5 bases). There are 14 residues in the CDR3. V lost 5 bases and J lost 3, with 13 bases in between. The CDR3 DNA reads TGTGCCAGCAGTCGGCAGGGTATGGACACTGAAGCTTTCTTT. It codes for CASSRQGMDTEAFF.

This clonotype was seen a handful of times. The rearrangement joins TRBV15 to TRBJ2-7; a weak D match, TRBD1 (6 bases). The CDR3 totals 14 residues. Deletions cut 1 base from V and 5 bases from J, with 12 bases between. Germline-derived CDR1 and CDR2 are LNHNV and YYDKDF (reference sequence). CDR3 coding DNA: TGTGCCACCAGCAGAGCGACAGGTACCGACGAGCAGTACTTC. It codes for CATSRATGTDEQYF.

This chain joins TRBV7-9 and TRBJ1-1; D unresolved. CDR3 length equals 14 residues. Germline V gene lookup returns CDR1 SEHNR and CDR2 FQNEAQ (reference sequence). The V end lost 4 bases, the J end lost 3 bases, and 12 bases lay between the germline ends. CDR3 sequence reads: CASSSRQRDTEAFF. CDR3 DNA sequence: TGTGCCAGCAGCTCACGACAAAGGGACACTGAAGCTTTCTTT.

The V gene is TRBV7-4, the J gene TRBJ1-1; possible D gene TRBD1, 5 bases. CDR3 length equals 12 residues. V lost 5 bases and J lost 6, with 10 bases in between. Germline V CDR1 and CDR2: SGHVT, SQSDAQ. The CDR3 reads CASSEGVAEAFF. The DNA of the CDR3 is TGTGCCAGCAGCGAAGGGGTTGCTGAAGCTTTCTTT. Based on the CDR3 plus reference TRBV7-4 and TRBJ1-1, the full variable domain is GAGVSQSPRYKVAKRGRDVALRCDSISGHVTLYWYRQTLGQGSEVLTYSQSDAQRDKSGRPSGRFSAERPERSVSTLKIQRTEQGDSAVYLCASSEGVAEAFFGQGTRLTVV.

The J gene is TRBJ2-2, the V gene TRBV12-3 or TRBV12-4, with D possibly matching TRBD1 (5 bases). This CDR3 region has 17 residues. Trimming pared 3 bases from V and 5 bases from J, leaving 19 bases between. CDR3 nucleotide sequence: TGTGCCAGCAGTTTGGTGGGGCGGCATTCGGGTACCGGGGAGCTGTTTTTT. Protein: CASSLVGRHSGTGELFF.

In its sample, this clonotype was seen a few times. The V gene is TRBV7-8, the J gene TRBJ2-2; D unclear. The CDR3 sequence is 12 residues long. Trimming took off 5 bases at V and 6 bases at J, with 7 bases between the two ends. Germline lookup yields CDR1 SGHVS and CDR2 FQNEAQ. DNA of the CDR3: TGTGCCAGCAGCAGGGAACCCGGGGAGCTGTTTTTT. Translating it yields CASSREPGELFF.

This chain links TRBV5-1 with TRBJ1-4; D might be TRBD1 (6 bases). V was pared by 4 bases and J by 2 bases, with 15 bases between. This CDR3 has 16 residues. Germline V gives CDR1 SGHRS, CDR2 YFSETQ. Here the CDR3 DNA reads TGCGCCAGCAGCATCGACAGGTCTCAGACTAATGAAAAACTGTTTTTT. This codes for CASSIDRSQTNEKLFF.

This clonotype was seen only a few times. The chain recombines TRBV7-9 with TRBJ2-3, with D unresolved. Germline V gene data show CDR1 as SEHNR and CDR2 as FQNEAQ (reference sequence). The V end was cut by 11 bases, the J end by 2 bases, with 14 bases between. The CDR3 runs 13 residues. As DNA, the CDR3 is TGTGCCGAATCTGAAAGGGTCACAGATACGCAGTATTTT. Translation: CAESERVTDTQYF.

The chain has TRBV5-5 and TRBJ2-7; D is unresolved. Trimming took off 7 bases at V and 4 bases at J, with 12 bases between the two ends. Germline assignment: CDR1 SGHKS and CDR2 YYEKEE (reference sequence). The CDR3 is 12 amino acids. Written as DNA, the CDR3 is TGTGCCAGCGGTCGTCAAATTTACGAGCAGTACTTC. This encodes CASGRQIYEQYF.

The chain uses TRBV11-2 and TRBJ2-2, with D unresolved. CDR1 is SGHAT and CDR2 is FQNNGV in the germline V gene. Trimming cost V 5 bases and J 2 bases, with 15 bases left between them. There are 16 residues in the CDR3. DNA for the CDR3: TGTGCCAGCAGCCTACGGCCCTTCGGCAACACCGGGGAGCTGTTTTTT. Protein sequence: CASSLRPFGNTGELFF.

The CDR3 coding sequence is TGTGCCAGTAGTATTCCCGGGACGCGGGGCGAGCAGTACTTC. Translated, it gives CASSIPGTRGEQYF. The genes are TRBV19 and TRBJ2-7; a possible D gene is TRBD2 (6 bases). The V end lost 3 bases, the J end lost 6 bases, and 15 bases lay between the germline ends. Looked up from germline, CDR1 is LNHDA and CDR2 is SQIVND (reference sequence). The CDR3 spans 14 residues.

A word on this clonotype: At one of its ends the junction is not consistent with the germline gene, which may arise from a read error. The chain employs TRBV28 and TRBJ2-7; possible D gene TRBD1, 5 bases. Germline V gene lookup returns CDR1 MDHEN and CDR2 SYDVKM. CDR3 length: 14 residues. CDR3 loop: CASSFGDRVYVQYF. The CDR3 DNA sequence: TGTGCCAGCAGTTTTGGAGACAGAGTGTACGTGCAGTACTTC.

The V and J genes are TRBV12-3 or TRBV12-4 and TRBJ2-1; 9 nucleotides match TRBD2. The CDR3 consists of 15 residues. Trimming removed 7 bases from V and 11 bases from J; junction bases left unmatched: 15. CDR3 sequence reads: CASTFSGGKWGKQFF. CDR3 nucleotides: TGTGCCAGCACTTTCAGCGGGGGGAAGTGGGGGAAGCAGTTCTTC.